The T cell receptor (beta chain) under discussion was sequenced for a study of CD8+ T cells in alopecia areata. As for treatment: oral pan-JAK inhibitor, 5-10 mg twice daily. Isolated RNA was reverse transcribed into cDNA used as the sequencing template. Assay: immunoSEQ multiplex PCR; the TCRdb copy retains only in-frame clones and omits some. The data show hundreds of thousands of clones, 60% seen once. General study points: Scalp and blood retained many expanded lesional clones during tofacitinib.

On this clone: Antigen unknown.

The receptor was isolated from a human donor with alopecia areata. The material sequenced was CD4+ T cells sorted from blood, taken at roughly week 52, from a patient treated with tofacitinib.

CDR3 bases: TGTGCCTGGAACCTCAATCCTCTTTATGGCTACACCTTC. This sequence encodes CAWNLNPLYGYTF. The V call is TRBV30, the J call TRBJ1-2, with D uncertain. Looked up from germline, CDR1 is GTSNPN and CDR2 is SVGIG (reference sequence). The CDR3 sequence is 13 residues long. V was clipped by 4 bases and J by 5 bases, with 14 bases between them.